This entry features one T cell receptor (beta chain) sequence. What it binds is not known. Germline-derived CDR1 and CDR2 are SGHRS and YFSETQ. The CDR3 contains 15 residues. The V and J ends lost 5 bases and 3 bases respectively, with 15 bases between them. The data are from a study of neoadjuvant nivolumab and ipilimumab in lung cancer. Study results and caveats: From pretherapy to surgery, tumor richness and clonality rose with dual therapy.

This table comes from immunoSEQ multiplex PCR, and its TCRdb copy is limited to in-frame clones, with some not included. The data contain approximately 26,000 clones, over 80% of them singletons. The chain joins TRBV5-1 to TRBJ2-1; D may be TRBD1 or TRBD2 (7 bases each). The starting material was peripheral blood, obtained before neoadjuvant nivolumab, alone or with ipilimumab. The clonotype comes from an adult with non-small cell lung cancer. The chain's CDR3 is CASSFQGGDYNEQFF. CDR3 nucleotides: TGCGCCAGCAGTTTCCAGGGGGGGGACTACAATGAGCAGTTCTTC.